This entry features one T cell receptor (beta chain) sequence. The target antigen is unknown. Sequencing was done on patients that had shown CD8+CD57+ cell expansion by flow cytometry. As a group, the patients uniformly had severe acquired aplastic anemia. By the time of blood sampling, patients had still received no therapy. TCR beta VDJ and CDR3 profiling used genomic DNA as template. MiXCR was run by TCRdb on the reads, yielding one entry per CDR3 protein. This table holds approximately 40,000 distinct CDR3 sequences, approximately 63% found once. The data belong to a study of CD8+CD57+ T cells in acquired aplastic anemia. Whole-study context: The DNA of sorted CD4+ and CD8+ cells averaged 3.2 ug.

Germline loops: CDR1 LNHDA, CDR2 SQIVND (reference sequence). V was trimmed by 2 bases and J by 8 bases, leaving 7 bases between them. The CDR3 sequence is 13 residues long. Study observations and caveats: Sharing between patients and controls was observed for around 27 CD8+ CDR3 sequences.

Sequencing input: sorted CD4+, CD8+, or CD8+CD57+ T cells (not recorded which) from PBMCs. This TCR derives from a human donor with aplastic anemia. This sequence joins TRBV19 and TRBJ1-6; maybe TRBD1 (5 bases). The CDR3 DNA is TGTGCCAGTAGTATAAGGGGCGATTCACCCCTCCACTTT. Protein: CASSIRGDSPLHF. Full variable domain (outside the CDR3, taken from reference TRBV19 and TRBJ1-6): DGGITQSPKYLFRKEGQNVTLSCEQNLNHDAMYWYRQDPGQGLRLIYYSQIVNDFQKGDIAEGYSVSREKKESFPLTVTSAQKNPTAFYLCASSIRGDSPLHFGNGTRLTVT.